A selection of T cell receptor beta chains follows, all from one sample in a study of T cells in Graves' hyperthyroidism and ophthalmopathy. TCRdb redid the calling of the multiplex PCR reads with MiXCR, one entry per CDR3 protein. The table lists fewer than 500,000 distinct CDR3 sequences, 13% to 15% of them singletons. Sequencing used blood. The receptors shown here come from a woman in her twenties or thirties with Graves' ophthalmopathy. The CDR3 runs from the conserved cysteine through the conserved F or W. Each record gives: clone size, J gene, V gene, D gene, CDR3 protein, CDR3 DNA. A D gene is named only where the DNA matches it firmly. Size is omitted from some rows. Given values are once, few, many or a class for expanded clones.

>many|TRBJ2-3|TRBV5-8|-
CASSLGNRVRSTDTQYF
TGTGCCAGCAGCTTGGGGAACAGGGTTCGTAGCACAGATACGCAGTATTTT
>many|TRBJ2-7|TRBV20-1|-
CSASSRESYEQYF
TGCAGTGCTAGTTCCAGGGAGTCGTACGAGCAGTACTTC
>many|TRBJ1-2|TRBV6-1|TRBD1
CASSQRNPGQDNFYGYTF
TGTGCCAGCAGTCAGAGAAATCCGGGACAGGATAATTTTTATGGCTACACCTTC
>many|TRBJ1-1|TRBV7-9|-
CASSLGLSGVTEAFF
TGTGCCAGCAGCTTAGGTCTCTCGGGTGTGACTGAAGCTTTCTTT
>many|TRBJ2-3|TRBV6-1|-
CASSSRRGLGTDTQYF
TGTGCCAGCAGTTCCAGGCGGGGGCTTGGGACAGATACGCAGTATTTT
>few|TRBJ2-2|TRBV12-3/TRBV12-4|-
CASSLAGTGPANTGELFF
TGTGCCAGCAGTTTAGCAGGTACAGGGCCTGCGAACACCGGGGAGCTGTTTTTT
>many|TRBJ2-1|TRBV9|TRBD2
CASSVGGSGANEQFF
TGTGCCAGCAGCGTAGGGGGTAGCGGGGCCAATGAGCAGTTCTTC
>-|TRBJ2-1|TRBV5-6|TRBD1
CASSLVGTGAPEQFF
TGTGCCAGCAGCTTGGTGGGGACAGGGGCCCCTGAGCAGTTCTTC
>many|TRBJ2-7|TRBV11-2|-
CASSLFHGGTYKQYF
TGTGCCAGCAGCTTATTTCATGGGGGCACCTACAAGCAGTACTTC
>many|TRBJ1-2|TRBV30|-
CAWSLTQTGFDTGYTF
TGTGCCTGGAGTTTAACCCAGACAGGCTTTGACACGGGCTACACCTTC
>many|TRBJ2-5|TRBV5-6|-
CASSSGQYQETQYF
TGTGCCAGCAGCTCAGGACAGTACCAAGAGACCCAGTACTTC
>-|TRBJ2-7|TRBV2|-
CASTGGGYEQYF
TGTGCCAGCACAGGGGGAGGCTACGAGCAGTACTTC
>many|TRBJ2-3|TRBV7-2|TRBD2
CASEERGASTDTQYF
TGTGCCAGCGAAGAGCGGGGGGCTAGCACAGATACGCAGTATTTT
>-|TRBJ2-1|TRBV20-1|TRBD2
CSGGADEQFF
TGCAGCGGGGGGGCAGATGAGCAGTTCTTC
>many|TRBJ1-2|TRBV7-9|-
CASVNRLLDGVYGYTF
TGTGCCAGCGTTAACCGCCTTCTCGACGGCGTCTATGGCTACACCTTC
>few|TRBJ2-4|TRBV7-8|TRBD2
CASSQSGGVNIQYF
TGTGCCAGCAGCCAAAGCGGGGGGGTAAACATTCAGTACTTC
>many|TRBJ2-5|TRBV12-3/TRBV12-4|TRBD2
CASSLLLAGGPETQYF
TGTGCCAGCAGTTTATTACTAGCGGGGGGGCCAGAGACCCAGTACTTC
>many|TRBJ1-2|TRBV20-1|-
CSAHLAGTSELANYGYTF
TGCAGTGCCCACCTTGCCGGGACTTCAGAGTTAGCTAACTATGGCTACACCTTC
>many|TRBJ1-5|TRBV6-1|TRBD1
CASTFGTGNQPQHF
TGTGCCAGCACCTTTGGGACAGGGAATCAGCCCCAGCATTTT
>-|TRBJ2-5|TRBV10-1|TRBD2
CASSAIAGFGAETQYF
TGCGCCAGCAGTGCGATAGCGGGGTTCGGTGCTGAGACCCAGTACTTC
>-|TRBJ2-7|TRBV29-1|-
CSVGGAGPTYEQYF
TGCAGCGTTGGTGGGGCCGGGCCCACCTACGAGCAGTACTTC
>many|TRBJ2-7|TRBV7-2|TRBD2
CASSSVAGSSYEQYF
TGTGCCAGCAGCTCCGTAGCGGGGAGCTCCTACGAGCAGTACTTC
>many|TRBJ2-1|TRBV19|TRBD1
CASSSGRTGTYNEQFF
TGTGCCAGTAGTTCCGGCCGGACAGGGACCTACAATGAGCAGTTCTTC
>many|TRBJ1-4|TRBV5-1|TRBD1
CASSFTTGRGEKLFF
TGCGCCAGCAGCTTTACGACAGGGCGAGGTGAAAAACTGTTTTTT
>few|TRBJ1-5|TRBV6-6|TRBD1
CASSSLKTTGSQPQHF
TGTGCCAGCAGTTCACTCAAAACGACAGGGTCACAGCCCCAGCATTTT
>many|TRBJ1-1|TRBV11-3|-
CASSLFQRGAFF
TGTGCCAGCAGCTTATTCCAAAGAGGAGCTTTCTTT
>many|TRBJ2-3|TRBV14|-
CASSQDVGGTDTQYF
TGTGCCAGCAGCCAAGATGTGGGGGGAACAGATACGCAGTATTTT
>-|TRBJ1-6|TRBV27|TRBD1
CASSLYTGARNSPLHF
TGTGCCAGCAGTTTATACACAGGGGCTCGTAATTCACCCCTCCACTTT
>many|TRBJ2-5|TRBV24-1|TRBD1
CATSDLGQGAEETQYF
TGTGCCACCAGTGACCTGGGACAGGGGGCTGAAGAGACCCAGTACTTC
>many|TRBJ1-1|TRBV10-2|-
CASSESARGDTEAFF
TGCGCCAGCAGTGAGTCGGCCAGGGGAGACACTGAAGCTTTCTTT
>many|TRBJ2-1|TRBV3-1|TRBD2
CASSLTSGGASEQFF
TGTGCCAGCAGCCTGACTAGCGGGGGGGCCAGTGAGCAGTTCTTC
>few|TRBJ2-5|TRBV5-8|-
CASSLARKETQYF
TGTGCCAGCAGCTTGGCCCGGAAAGAGACCCAGTACTTC
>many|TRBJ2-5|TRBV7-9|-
CASSVPGPEGETQYF
TGTGCCAGCAGCGTCCCGGGACCCGAGGGAGAGACCCAGTACTTC
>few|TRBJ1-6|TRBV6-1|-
CASSQTVYNSPLHF
TGTGCCAGCAGTCAGACAGTATATAATTCACCCCTCCACTTT
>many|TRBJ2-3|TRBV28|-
CASSSAKPTSTDTQYF
TGTGCCAGCAGTTCCGCAAAACCTACTAGCACAGATACGCAGTATTTT
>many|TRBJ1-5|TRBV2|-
CASSGIGQGQPQHF
TGTGCCAGCAGTGGAATAGGGCAGGGTCAGCCCCAGCATTTT
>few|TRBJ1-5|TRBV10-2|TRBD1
CASSDWATGTNRGAQHF
TGCGCCAGCAGCGACTGGGCGACCGGGACAAACAGGGGGGCCCAGCATTTT
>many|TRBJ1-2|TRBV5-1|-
CASSLVGENYGYTF
TGCGCCAGCAGCTTGGTTGGGGAGAACTATGGCTACACCTTC
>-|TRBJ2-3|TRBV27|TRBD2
CASSSPSSGGYGDTQYF
TGTGCCAGCAGTTCACCATCTAGCGGGGGGTATGGTGATACGCAGTATTTT
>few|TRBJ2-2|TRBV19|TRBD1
CASYRQGDTGELFF
TGTGCCAGCTATCGACAGGGGGACACCGGGGAGCTGTTTTTT
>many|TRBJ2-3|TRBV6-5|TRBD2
CASSYSRPGLAGGRTDTQYF
TGTGCCAGCAGTTACTCGAGACCTGGACTAGCGGGGGGGCGCACAGATACGCAGTATTTT
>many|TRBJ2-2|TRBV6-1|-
CASSEFWTANTGELFF
TGTGCCAGCAGTGAATTTTGGACAGCGAACACCGGGGAGCTGTTTTTT
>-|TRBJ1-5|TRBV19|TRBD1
CASSIPAGRGRFDQLQHF
TGTGCCAGTAGTATCCCCGCGGGCAGGGGGCGATTCGATCAGCTCCAGCATTTT
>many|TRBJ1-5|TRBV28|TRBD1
CASSSTGAIVQPQHF
TGTGCCAGCAGTAGCACAGGGGCGATAGTTCAGCCCCAGCATTTT
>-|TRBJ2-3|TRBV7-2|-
CASSSPRIQGHTDTQYF
TGTGCCAGCAGCTCTCCGAGAATACAGGGACACACAGATACGCAGTATTTT
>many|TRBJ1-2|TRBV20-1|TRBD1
CSAIGTGGSGYTF
TGCAGTGCCATCGGGACAGGGGGGTCTGGCTACACCTTC
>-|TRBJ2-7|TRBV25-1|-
CASSETRGGADEQYF
TGTGCCAGCAGTGAGACAAGGGGGGGGGCCGACGAGCAGTACTTC
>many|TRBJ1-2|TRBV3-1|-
CASSQQGFGSYGYTF
TGTGCCAGCAGCCAACAGGGGTTCGGTAGCTATGGCTACACCTTC
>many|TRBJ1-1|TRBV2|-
CASSPRTGLTEAFF
TGTGCCAGCAGTCCCCGGACCGGACTGACTGAAGCTTTCTTT
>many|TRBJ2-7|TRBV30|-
CAWSLGNAEQYF
TGTGCCTGGAGTTTAGGAAATGCCGAGCAGTACTTC
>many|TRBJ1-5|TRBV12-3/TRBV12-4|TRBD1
CASSSTGDGQPQHF
TGTGCCAGCAGCTCGACAGGGGACGGTCAGCCCCAGCATTTT
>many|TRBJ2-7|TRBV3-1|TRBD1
CASSQVTGTYEQYF
TGTGCCAGCAGCCAAGTGACAGGGACCTACGAGCAGTACTTC
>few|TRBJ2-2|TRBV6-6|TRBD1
CASSYWGQADTGELFF
TGTGCCAGCAGTTACTGGGGACAGGCGGACACCGGGGAGCTGTTTTTT
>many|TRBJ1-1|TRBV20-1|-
CSARDWAVGSTEAFF
TGCAGTGCTAGAGATTGGGCAGTCGGGAGCACTGAAGCTTTCTTT
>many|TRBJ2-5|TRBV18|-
CASSPESKGTQYF
TGTGCCAGCTCACCGGAATCCAAGGGTACCCAGTACTTC